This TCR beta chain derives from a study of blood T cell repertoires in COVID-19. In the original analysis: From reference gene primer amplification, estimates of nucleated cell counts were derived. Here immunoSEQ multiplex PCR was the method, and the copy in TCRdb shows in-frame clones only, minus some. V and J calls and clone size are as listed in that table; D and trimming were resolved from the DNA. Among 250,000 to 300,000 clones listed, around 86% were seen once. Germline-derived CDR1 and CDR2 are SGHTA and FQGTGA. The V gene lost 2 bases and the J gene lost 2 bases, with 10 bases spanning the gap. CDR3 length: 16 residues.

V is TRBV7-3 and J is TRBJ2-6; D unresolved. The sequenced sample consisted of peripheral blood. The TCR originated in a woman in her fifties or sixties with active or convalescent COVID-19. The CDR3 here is CASSLHGSTGANVLTF. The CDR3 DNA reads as TGTGCCAGCAGCTTACACGGTTCGACTGGGGCCAACGTCCTGACTTTC.